The 9 T cell receptor beta chains reported below all come from one sample, sequenced in a study of T cell changes during pregnancy in multiple sclerosis. Data came from immunoSEQ multiplex PCR; TCRdb stores just in-frame clones and leaves some out. The sample carries 75,000 to 80,000 clones, approximately 90% recorded once. This material consisted of peripheral blood, taken before pregnancy. All receptors derive from a female donor with multiple sclerosis, enrolled in a pregnancy study.

This chain links TRBV7-8 with TRBJ1-6; perhaps TRBD1 as D (6 bases). The CDR3 loop spans 16 amino acids. Between the trimmed V and J ends, which lost 0 bases and 8 bases, there was a span of 14 bases. The germline V gene has CDR1 SGHVS and CDR2 FQNEAQ. The CDR3 bases are TGTGCCAGCAGCTTAGCGCCCTGGGACACATATTCACCCCTCCACTTT. It is translated as CASSLAPWDTYSPLHF.

This chain connects TRBV4-1 to TRBJ1-1, with 8 bases lining up with TRBD1. Trimming took 4 bases from V and 5 from J; bases not matched to a gene: 9. Germline-derived CDR1 and CDR2 are MGHRA and YSYEKL. The CDR3 has 15 amino acids. DNA for the CDR3: TGCGCCAGCAGCCCATCAGGGGGCGCGGGAACTGAAGCTTTCTTT. Translation: CASSPSGGAGTEAFF.

The gene calls are TRBV30 and TRBJ1-6, with TRBD1 as a possible D gene (5 bases). Germline lookup yields CDR1 GTSNPN and CDR2 SVGIG (reference sequence). The CDR3 is 13 residues long. Trimming pared 3 bases from V and 7 bases from J, leaving 10 bases between. The CDR3: CAWSRGANSPLHF. The CDR3 DNA reads TGTGCCTGGAGCCGCGGGGCGAATTCACCCCTCCACTTT.

The V and J genes are TRBV11-2 and TRBJ2-5; 7 bases map to TRBD1. The CDR3 consists of 15 residues. V lost 4 bases to trimming and J lost 0 bases; unmatched junction nucleotides: 5. CDR1 and CDR2 from the germline V gene are SGHAT and FQNNGV. CDR3 DNA sequence: TGTGCCAGCAGCTCCTCAGGGACAGACCAAGAGACCCAGTACTTC. Translation gives CASSSSGTDQETQYF.

The chain recombines TRBV9 with TRBJ1-1; 7 nucleotides line up with TRBD1. Germline trimming cut 0 bases from V and 1 base from J; bases unmatched to any gene: 3. The CDR3 totals 15 residues. Per germline, CDR1 SGDLS and CDR2 YYNGEE. CDR3 nucleotide sequence: TGTGCCAGCAGCGTAGGAGGACAGGAGAACACTGAAGCTTTCTTT. This gives the protein CASSVGGQENTEAFF.

The J gene is TRBJ1-1, the V gene TRBV2, with no clear D. The CDR3 runs 17 residues. Per germline, CDR1 SNHLY and CDR2 FYNNEI. V lost 3 bases, J lost 4 bases, and 21 bases lay in between. The CDR3 DNA sequence: TGTGCCAGCAGTGAGAGAAGGCCGGGAGGGCCCCCCACTGAAGCTTTCTTT. As protein: CASSERRPGGPPTEAFF. Supplemented by reference TRBV2 and TRBJ1-1, the full variable domain reads EPEVTQTPSHQVTQMGQEVILRCVPISNHLYFYWYRQILGQKVEFLVSFYNNEISEKSEIFDDQFSVERPDGSNFTLKIRSTKLEDSAMYFCASSERRPGGPPTEAFFGQGTRLTVV.

CDR3 sequence (DNA): TGTGCCAGCCGAGGCGGCTTCGGTGTTTACGAGCAGTACTTC. Translated: CASRGGFGVYEQYF. V and J are TRBV25-1 and TRBJ2-7; D unclear. The CDR3 consists of 14 residues. Germline V gene sequence: CDR1 MGHDK, CDR2 SYGVNS. V was pared by 8 bases and J by 4 bases, with 18 bases between.

This chain uses TRBV5-1 with TRBJ2-3; 15 positions agree with TRBD2. The CDR3 runs to 19 residues. Germline V gene data show CDR1 as SGHRS and CDR2 as YFSETQ. V dropped 1 base and J dropped 4; count of bases not matched to a gene: 10. CDR3 coding DNA: TGCGCCAGCAGCTTGCTACCTGGACTAGCGGGGGGGCAGCCAGATACGCAGTATTTT. Its protein product is CASSLLPGLAGGQPDTQYF.

This clone has just a few counts. This CDR3 is also generated by other DNA sequences in the sample. The gene calls are TRBV4-1 and TRBJ1-6; D not certain. CDR3 length equals 12 residues. Germline assignment: CDR1 MGHRA and CDR2 YSYEKL. Deletions cut 1 base from V and 10 bases from J, with 5 bases between. The CDR3, as DNA: TGCGCCAGCAGCCAAGGGCCCTCACCCCTCCACTTT. Translating it yields CASSQGPSPLHF.